Shown below are 21 T cell receptor beta chains from a single sample sequenced in a study of cytomegalovirus exposure and HLA in healthy donors. PCR primers comprised 60 Vbeta and 13 Jbeta primers. Clones were read by immunoSEQ multiplex PCR, and TCRdb kept only the in-frame ones, dropping some. The sample has around 150,000 clones; over 75% are singletons. The sequenced sample was PBMCs. All receptors derive from a man aged 40-50 years in good health and CMV-seronegative.

V gene TRBV12-5 combines with J gene TRBJ2-3, with 9 bases identical to TRBD2. Losses at the gene ends were 1 base for V and 6 bases for J; bases not matched to a gene: 8. This CDR3 spans 16 amino acids. Germline V gives CDR1 LGHNT, CDR2 FRNRAP. The CDR3 here is CASGLGTSGPRDTQYF. CDR3 coding DNA: TGTGCTAGTGGTTTGGGCACTAGCGGGCCCCGGGATACGCAGTATTTT.

The chain employs TRBV5-1 and TRBJ1-1; no reliable D call. This CDR3 spans 13 amino acids. With 1 base removed from V and 4 bases from J, the gap between germline ends came to 8 bases. Germline V gives CDR1 SGHRS, CDR2 YFSETQ. In nucleotides, the CDR3 is TGCGCCAGCAGCTTGTTGGTGAGCACTGAAGCTTTCTTT. Its protein product is CASSLLVSTEAFF.

The CDR3 bases are TGTGCCAGCAGCATTCTAGCGGCCTACAATGAGCAGTTCTTC. As protein: CASSILAAYNEQFF. The chain has TRBV5-4 and TRBJ2-1; 7 positions match TRBD2. V lost 4 bases to trimming and J lost 2 bases; unmatched junction nucleotides: 3. Germline-derived CDR1 and CDR2 are SGHNT and YYREEE (reference sequence). This CDR3 contains 14 residues.

This chain uses TRBV5-1 with TRBJ2-5; D might be TRBD2 (6 bases). Trimming removed 4 bases from V and 1 base from J, with 14 bases in between. The CDR3 is made up of 15 amino acids. Germline V gene sequence: CDR1 SGHRS, CDR2 YFSETQ. CDR3 sequence (DNA): TGCGCCAGCAGCCTGGATGGGGGGATCCAAGAGACCCAGTACTTC. Its protein is CASSLDGGIQETQYF.

As for this clone: At the DNA level, this CDR3 is encoded by other sequences in the same sample as well. The chain employs TRBV5-4 and TRBJ2-5; 8 positions match TRBD2. The CDR3 is 15 amino acids. The germline V gene encodes CDR1 SGHNT and CDR2 YYREEE (reference sequence). The V and J ends lost 0 bases and 1 base, in that order; junction bases with no gene match: 2. Written as DNA, the CDR3 is TGTGCCAGCAGCTTGGTTGCGGGGGGCCAAGAGACCCAGTACTTC. As protein: CASSLVAGGQETQYF. The full variable domain, completed using reference TRBV5-4 and TRBJ2-5, is ETGVTQSPTHLIKTRGQQVTLRCSSQSGHNTVSWYQQALGQGPQFIFQYYREEENGRGNFPPRFSGLQFPNYSSELNVNALELDDSALYLCASSLVAGGQETQYFGPGTRLLVL.

This chain joins TRBV7-8 and TRBJ2-7; TRBD2 agrees at 7 bases. V trimming: 1 base; J trimming: 2 bases; junction bases outside the gene matches: 2. This CDR3 is built from 14 residues. The V gene's germline CDR1 is SGHVS and CDR2 FQNEAQ. The CDR3 nucleotides are TGTGCCAGCAGCTTAGGCGGGGGTACCTACGAGCAGTACTTC. Its translation: CASSLGGGTYEQYF.

This chain joins TRBV2 and TRBJ2-7; D gene uncertain. Trimming removed 2 bases from V and 7 bases from J, with 15 bases in between. This CDR3 is built from 14 residues. Germline lookup yields CDR1 SNHLY and CDR2 FYNNEI. CDR3: CASSESPGDGEQYF. The DNA for the CDR3 is TGTGCCAGCAGTGAAAGTCCAGGTGATGGAGAGCAGTACTTC.

The genes are TRBV6-9 and TRBJ2-5; possible D gene TRBD1, 5 bases. The CDR3 loop spans 16 amino acids. The V gene's germline CDR1 is MNHGY and CDR2 SVAAGI. The V gene lost 0 bases and the J gene lost 4 bases, with 15 bases spanning the gap. The CDR3, as DNA: TGTGCCAGCAGTTATTCGAAGGACACCCGAGGAGAGACCCAGTACTTC. This encodes CASSYSKDTRGETQYF.

This clone was seen a handful of times. The chain employs TRBV7-2 and TRBJ2-7, with unresolved D. Looked up from germline, CDR1 is SGHTA and CDR2 is FQGNSA. V was clipped by 1 base and J by 6 bases, with 10 bases between them. The CDR3 length is 13 residues. CDR3 sequence reads: CASSLGRPSEQYF. Here the CDR3 DNA reads TGTGCCAGCAGCTTAGGGCGGCCTTCCGAGCAGTACTTC. The variable domain in full, with the rest retrieved from reference TRBV7-2 and TRBJ2-7, is GAGVSQSPSNKVTEKGKDVELRCDPISGHTALYWYRQSLGQGLEFLIYFQGNSAPDKSGLPSDRFSAERTGGSVSTLTIQRTQQEDSAVYLCASSLGRPSEQYFGPGTRLTVT.

V is TRBV30 and J is TRBJ1-2; D call uncertain. This CDR3 comprises 11 residues. Deletions cut 7 bases from V and 5 bases from J, with 11 bases between. Per the germline V gene, CDR1 is GTSNPN and CDR2 is SVGIG (reference sequence). CDR3 amino acids: CAFRREYGYTF. The CDR3 bases are TGTGCCTTCCGTCGGGAATATGGCTACACCTTC.

The rearrangement joins TRBV19 to TRBJ2-7; the D gene is possibly TRBD1 (5 bases). Germline CDR1 is LNHDA and CDR2 is SQIVND (reference sequence). The CDR3 runs 14 residues. Trimming removed 2 bases at V and 8 bases at J, with 16 bases between. CDR3 sequence (DNA): TGTGCCAGTAGTATAAAGGGGCCACCTACGCAGCAGTACTTC. It encodes CASSIKGPPTQQYF.

The rearrangement links TRBV28 to TRBJ2-7; weak D call: TRBD2 (5 bases). Trimming removed 7 bases at V and 2 bases at J, with 9 bases between. CDR1 is MDHEN, CDR2 SYDVKM, per germline. The CDR3 runs to 12 residues. The DNA of the CDR3 is TGTGCCAGCATGGCGGGCACCTACGAGCAGTACTTC. This encodes CASMAGTYEQYF.

The chain combines TRBV21-1 with TRBJ2-3; no DNA check was done on the table's D call, TRBD1. TRBV21-1 is classified as a pseudogene. The CDR3 totals 17 residues. CDR3 nucleotide sequence: TGTGCCAGCAGCAAATGGTCCGGACAGGGGGCCGGAGATACGCAGTATTTT. Its translation: CASSKWSGQGAGDTQYF.

This chain links TRBV11-2 with TRBJ2-3, with TRBD1 matching 9 bases. The V gene end was trimmed by 8 bases and the J gene end by 6 bases; junction bases not matched to a gene: 3. Per germline, CDR1 SGHAT and CDR2 FQNNGV. This CDR3 region has 12 residues. CDR3 region: CASGTGYDTQYF. Written as DNA, the CDR3 is TGTGCCAGCGGGACAGGGTACGATACGCAGTATTTT. Drawing the rest from reference TRBV11-2 and TRBJ2-3, the complete variable domain is EAGVAQSPRYKIIEKRQSVAFWCNPISGHATLYWYQQILGQGPKLLIQFQNNGVVDDSQLPKDRFSAERLKGVDSTLKIQPAKLEDSAVYLCASGTGYDTQYFGPGTRLTVL.

CDR3 coding DNA: TGTGCCAGCAGCTACCCTCGGACTAGCGGGGGCCACCAAGAGACCCAGTACTTC. It translates to CASSYPRTSGGHQETQYF. The chain employs TRBV11-2 and TRBJ2-5; 13 bases map to TRBD2. Germline V gene lookup returns CDR1 SGHAT and CDR2 FQNNGV. V lost 4 bases, J lost 0 bases, and 8 bases stayed unmatched. The length of the CDR3 is 18 residues.

This chain connects TRBV6-5 to TRBJ1-2; TRBD1 aligns across 7 bases. The germline V gene has CDR1 MNHEY and CDR2 SVGAGI. The CDR3 runs to 15 residues. J gave up 4 bases and V 5 bases, and 10 bases lay outside the gene matches. The DNA of the CDR3 is TGTGCCAGCAGTCCTGCCTCAGGGGGTTCCTATGGCTACACCTTC. This codes for CASSPASGGSYGYTF.

The V gene is TRBV18, the J gene TRBJ2-3; the match to TRBD2 covers 12 bases. V was pared by 5 bases and J by 2 bases, with 5 bases of the junction left unmatched. CDR1 KGHSH and CDR2 LQKENI come from the germline V gene. This CDR3 is built from 16 residues. The CDR3 here is CASSSLAGGHTDTQYF. In DNA, the CDR3 is TGTGCCAGCTCATCGCTAGCGGGGGGGCACACAGATACGCAGTATTTT.

The chain carries TRBV5-1 and TRBJ2-2; TRBD2 might be the D (6 bases). The length of the CDR3 is 16 residues. The germline V gene encodes CDR1 SGHRS and CDR2 YFSETQ. Trimming pared 0 bases from V and 6 bases from J, leaving 15 bases between. CDR3: CASSLGRGGSAGELFF. DNA of the CDR3: TGCGCCAGCAGCTTGGGGCGGGGAGGCTCGGCCGGGGAGCTGTTTTTT.

The chain combines TRBV9 with TRBJ1-1; 8 bases match TRBD1. The CDR3 consists of 14 residues. The germline CDR1 and CDR2 sequences are SGDLS and YYNGEE. Trimming removed 0 bases from V and 7 bases from J; junction bases left unmatched: 5. In DNA form, the CDR3 reads TGTGCCAGCAGCGTAGAGGGACAGGTGGGTGAAGCTTTCTTT. Its protein product is CASSVEGQVGEAFF.

This clone is a singleton in its sample. The chain recombines TRBV4-1 with TRBJ2-1, with 7 bases matching TRBD2. Germline V gene sequence: CDR1 MGHRA, CDR2 YSYEKL. The CDR3 sequence is 17 residues long. V lost 3 bases, J lost 9 bases, and 17 bases stayed unmatched. DNA of the CDR3: TGCGCCAGCAGCCAGGCCCCGGGACTACTCTTTGTCGGTGAGCAGTTCTTC. Translated, it gives CASSQAPGLLFVGEQFF.

The chain carries TRBV4-2 and TRBJ2-7; D is perhaps TRBD2 (5 bases). Germline-derived CDR1 and CDR2 are LGHNA and YNFKEQ. The CDR3 is 14 amino acids. V was shortened by 0 bases and J by 3 bases, with 9 bases between the two germline ends. The CDR3 DNA reads TGTGCCAGCAGCCAAGAGACTACCCTCTACGAGCAGTACTTC. It yields the protein CASSQETTLYEQYF.